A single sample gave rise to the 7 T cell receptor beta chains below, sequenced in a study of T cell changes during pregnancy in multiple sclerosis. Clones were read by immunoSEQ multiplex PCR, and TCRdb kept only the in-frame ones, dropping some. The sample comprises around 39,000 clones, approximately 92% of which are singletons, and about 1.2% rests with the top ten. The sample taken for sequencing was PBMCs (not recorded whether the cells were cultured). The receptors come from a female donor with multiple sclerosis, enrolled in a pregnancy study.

CDR3: CAGGEPGNTIYF. The CDR3 coding sequence is TGTGCCGGGGGGGAACCTGGAAACACCATATATTTT. V usage is TRBV6-6 and J usage is TRBJ1-3, with D maybe TRBD1 (5 bases). Germline V CDR1 and CDR2: MNHNY, SVGAGI (reference sequence). The ends were cut back, 11 bases at V and 2 bases at J, with 10 bases in the middle. This CDR3 region has 12 residues.

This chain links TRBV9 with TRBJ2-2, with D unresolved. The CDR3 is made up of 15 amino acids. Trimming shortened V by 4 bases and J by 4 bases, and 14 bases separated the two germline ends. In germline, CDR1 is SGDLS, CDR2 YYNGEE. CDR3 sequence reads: CASSLTPSGTGELFF. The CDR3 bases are TGTGCCAGCAGCTTGACACCCTCGGGCACCGGGGAGCTGTTTTTT.

As DNA, the CDR3 is TGTGCCTGGAGTCGGGGGGCTGGGGCCAACGTCCTGACTTTC. This gives the protein CAWSRGAGANVLTF. This sequence joins TRBV30 and TRBJ2-6; 7 bases map to TRBD2. The germline gives CDR1 GTSNPN, CDR2 SVGIG (reference sequence). J was trimmed by 2 bases and V by 2 bases; bases with no gene match: 0. The CDR3 length is 14 residues.

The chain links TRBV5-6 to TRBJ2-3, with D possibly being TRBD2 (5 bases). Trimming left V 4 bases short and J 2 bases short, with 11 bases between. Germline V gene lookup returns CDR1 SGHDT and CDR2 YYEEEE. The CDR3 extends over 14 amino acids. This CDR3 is CASSPVGVTDTQYF. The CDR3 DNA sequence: TGTGCCAGCAGCCCGGTCGGGGTCACAGATACGCAGTATTTT.

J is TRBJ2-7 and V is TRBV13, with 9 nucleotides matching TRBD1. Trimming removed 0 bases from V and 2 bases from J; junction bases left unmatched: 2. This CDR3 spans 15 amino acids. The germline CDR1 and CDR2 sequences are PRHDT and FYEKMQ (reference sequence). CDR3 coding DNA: TGTGCCAGCAGCTTAGGCGGACAGGGGACCTACGAGCAGTACTTC. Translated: CASSLGGQGTYEQYF.

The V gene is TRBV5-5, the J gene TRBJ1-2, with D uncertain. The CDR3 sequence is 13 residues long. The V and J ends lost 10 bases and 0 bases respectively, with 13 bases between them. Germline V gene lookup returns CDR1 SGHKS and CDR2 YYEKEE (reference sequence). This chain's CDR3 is CASARYPNYGYTF. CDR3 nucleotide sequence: TGTGCCTCAGCGAGGTATCCTAACTATGGCTACACCTTC.

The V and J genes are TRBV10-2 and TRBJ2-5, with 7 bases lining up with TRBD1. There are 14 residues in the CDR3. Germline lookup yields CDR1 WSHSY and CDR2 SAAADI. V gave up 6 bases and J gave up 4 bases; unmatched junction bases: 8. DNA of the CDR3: TGCGCCAGCAGCCTTGGACAGGTTAGAGAGACCCAGTACTTC. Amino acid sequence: CASSLGQVRETQYF.